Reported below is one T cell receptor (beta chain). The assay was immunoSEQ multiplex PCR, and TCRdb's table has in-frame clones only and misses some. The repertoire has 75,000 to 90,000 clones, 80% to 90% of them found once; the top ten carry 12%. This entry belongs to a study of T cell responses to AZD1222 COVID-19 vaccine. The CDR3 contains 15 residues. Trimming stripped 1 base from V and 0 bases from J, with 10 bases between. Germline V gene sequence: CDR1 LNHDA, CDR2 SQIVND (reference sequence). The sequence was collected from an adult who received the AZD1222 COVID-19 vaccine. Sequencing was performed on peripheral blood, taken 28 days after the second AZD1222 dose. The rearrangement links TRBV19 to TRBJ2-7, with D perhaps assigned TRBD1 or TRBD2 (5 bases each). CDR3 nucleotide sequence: TGTGCCAGTAGTATAGTCGGGGCGAGCTCCTACGAGCAGTACTTC. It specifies CASSIVGASSYEQYF.